This T cell receptor (beta chain) was captured by sequencing in a study of T cells in Graves' hyperthyroidism and ophthalmopathy. Using RNA transcripts as the source, TCR beta CDR3 regions were amplified. Using the HTBI primer set, a first-round RT-PCR was run on the TCR CDR3. In TCRdb, the multiplex PCR reads were re-called with MiXCR into one record per CDR3 protein. Of 370,000 or so distinct CDR3 sequences in the sample, about 25% were seen once. Fresh peripheral blood, approximately 10 ml, yielded the PBMCs. The V gene's germline CDR1 is SGHNT and CDR2 YYREEE (reference sequence). The V end lost 10 bases, the J end lost 9 bases, and 31 bases lay between the germline ends. The CDR3 length is 16 residues.

Source material: blood. V and J are TRBV5-4 and TRBJ2-5, with D possibly called TRBD1 or TRBD2 (7 bases each). The origin of this receptor is a man aged 45-60 years with Graves' hyperthyroidism. CDR3 sequence: CAVSGGIAGPSRAQYF. The CDR3 DNA reads TGTGCCGTCTCAGGGGGAATAGCGGGTCCTTCTAGAGCCCAGTACTTC. The full variable domain, rest sourced from reference TRBV5-4 and TRBJ2-5, is ETGVTQSPTHLIKTRGQQVTLRCSSQSGHNTVSWYQQALGQGPQFIFQYYREEENGRGNFPPRFSGLQFPNYSSELNVNALELDDSALYLCAVSGGIAGPSRAQYFGPGTRLLVL.